This T cell receptor beta chain was documented in a study of T cell changes during pregnancy in multiple sclerosis. Data came from immunoSEQ multiplex PCR; TCRdb stores just in-frame clones and leaves some out. The table has roughly 84,000 clones, 93% seen once; the top ten hold more than 1.1%. The sequence derives from a female donor in good health, enrolled as a control in a pregnancy study. The sample in question was peripheral blood, obtained in the third trimester of pregnancy.

The CDR3 loop reads CASSSPIAGPYNEQFF. As DNA, the CDR3 is TGTGCCAGCAGCTCCCCGATAGCGGGACCTTACAATGAGCAGTTCTTC. The chain combines TRBV7-9 with TRBJ2-1, with 8 bases aligning to TRBD2. CDR3 length: 16 amino acids. Unmatched junction bases numbered 9, after V lost 4 bases and J lost 4 bases. Germline-derived CDR1 and CDR2 are SEHNR and FQNEAQ (reference sequence).